This T cell receptor (beta chain) was identified during a study of spatial heterogeneity in lung cancer. Study-wide background: Sequencing consistently turned up more beta-chain sequences than alpha-chain sequences. Raw reads contained each unique TCR and UMI combination more than ten times on average.

The germline V gene has CDR1 SEHNR and CDR2 FQNEAQ (reference sequence). V was trimmed by 7 bases and J by 3 bases, leaving 7 bases between them. The CDR3 sequence is 12 residues long. TCRdb recomputed calls from the 5' RACE reads with MiXCR, one row per CDR3 protein. Here the sample spans about 30,000 distinct CDR3 sequences, roughly 7.1% being singletons. Findings and caveats of the study: Tracking of tumor mutation counts was seen in expanded intratumoral alpha and beta TCR counts. Regional and ubiquitous nonsynonymous mutations were tracked by counts of regional and ubiquitous expanded TCRs, respectively.

Stated time point: sample taken at primary tumor resection. Extraction of whole RNA from tumor, nontumor lung or frozen PBMC preceded unsorted sequencing. Only a few counts were recorded for this clonotype. Its antigen is unidentified. Material: lung tumor tissue, obtained at surgery. The clonotype comes from a male donor with early-stage non-small cell lung cancer. The gene calls are TRBV7-9 and TRBJ1-3; D is undetermined. The CDR3 DNA reads TGTGCCAGCAACTACCTTGGAAACACCATATATTTT. Translated: CASNYLGNTIYF.